Listed here are 24 T cell receptor beta chains from one sample, sequenced in a study of blood T cells in healthy people across ages. The second PCR ran about 6 to 12 cycles with a sample-barcoded 5' primer and J-beta primers. Each CDR3 protein is one row after TCRdb ran MiXCR on the 5' RACE reads. The table has fewer than 1 million distinct CDR3 sequences, roughly 44% seen once; the top ten hold about 19%. The sample was blood. These receptor sequences come from a man aged 60-69 years in good health.

This chain links TRBV7-2 with TRBJ2-3, with 8 nucleotides matching TRBD2. This CDR3 is built from 19 residues. The V and J ends lost 3 bases and 2 bases, in that order; junction bases with no gene match: 16. Per germline, CDR1 SGHTA and CDR2 FQGNSA. This CDR3 reads CASSFVPGRAGVNTDTQYF. CDR3 DNA sequence: TGTGCCAGCAGCTTCGTCCCGGGACGAGCGGGGGTTAACACAGATACGCAGTATTTT.

The sample holds one count of this clonotype. The V and J genes are TRBV28 and TRBJ1-6, with D possibly being TRBD1 (6 bases). The V and J ends lost 11 bases and 9 bases respectively, with 20 bases between them. Germline lookup yields CDR1 MDHEN and CDR2 SYDVKM. The CDR3 totals 14 residues. DNA of the CDR3: TGTGCCGGCACCCAGACAGGTCTACTTTCACCCCTCCACTTT. The encoded protein is CAGTQTGLLSPLHF. Complete variable domain (other parts from reference TRBV28 and TRBJ1-6): DVKVTQSSRYLVKRTGEKVFLECVQDMDHENMFWYRQDPGLGLRLIYFSYDVKMKEKGDIPEGYSVSREKKERFSLILESASTNQTSMYLCAGTQTGLLSPLHFGNGTRLTVT.

In its sample, this clonotype was seen a few times. V and J are TRBV2 and TRBJ1-2, with TRBD1 matching 7 bases. Germline-derived CDR1 and CDR2 are SNHLY and FYNNEI. The CDR3 is 13 residues long. V lost 1 base and J lost 7; bases outside the gene matches: 3. The CDR3 coding sequence is TGTGCCAGCAGTGAAGGAGGGGGCGGTGGCTACACCTTC. It codes for CASSEGGGGGYTF.

As concerns this clonotype: At one of its ends the junction is not consistent with the germline gene, which may arise from a read error. The rearrangement links TRBV15 to TRBJ1-5; D gene uncertain. The CDR3 runs 16 residues. The germline CDR1 and CDR2 sequences are LNHNV and YYDKDF (reference sequence). CDR3 DNA: TGTGCCACCTGCAGAGATTCCTACCCCACCAATCAGCCCCAGCATTTT. The encoded protein is CATCRDSYPTNQPQHF.

V and J are TRBV14 and TRBJ1-1, with D perhaps TRBD1 (6 bases). The germline CDR1 and CDR2 sequences are SGHDN and FVKESK. This CDR3 has 14 amino acids. With 6 bases removed from V and 3 bases from J, the gap between germline ends came to 14 bases. CDR3 loop: CASRLLQGYTEAFF. As DNA, the CDR3 is TGTGCCAGCAGATTATTACAGGGTTACACTGAAGCTTTCTTT.

This clonotype was observed a single time. The junction does not match germline at one end; this may be a read error. The chain recombines TRBV20-1 with TRBJ2-3, with TRBD2 matching over 7 bases. The CDR3 covers 16 residues. Germline V lookup: CDR1 DFQATT, CDR2 SNEGSKA (reference sequence). CDR3 nucleotides: TGCAGTGCTGGAGATCCCCGCGGGGGTCATACAGATACGCAGTATTTT. Protein product: CSAGDPRGGHTDTQYF.

There are a few counts of this clonotype. The chain recombines TRBV10-3 with TRBJ1-5; the D is unclear. This CDR3 has 15 amino acids. Deletions cut 3 bases from V and 5 bases from J, with 14 bases between. CDR1 ENHRY and CDR2 SYGVKD come from the germline V gene. CDR3 in DNA: TGTGCCATCAGTGATCATCGTGGGGATGATCAGCCCCAGCATTTT. Translation gives CAISDHRGDDQPQHF.

The V gene is TRBV9, the J gene TRBJ2-5; D not resolved. V shed 0 bases and J shed 4 bases, with 13 bases lying between them. Germline V gene sequence: CDR1 SGDLS, CDR2 YYNGEE. The CDR3 consists of 15 residues. CDR3 loop: CASSVALGPTETQYF. CDR3 coding DNA: TGTGCCAGCAGCGTAGCATTAGGTCCCACAGAGACCCAGTACTTC.

The chain uses TRBV2 and TRBJ1-2; D ambiguous. There are 14 residues in the CDR3. Trimming pared 2 bases from V and 4 bases from J, leaving 11 bases between. Germline assignment: CDR1 SNHLY and CDR2 FYNNEI. Here the CDR3 DNA reads TGTGCCAGCAGTGAAATAAGCCAAAGCTATGGCTACACCTTC. It translates to CASSEISQSYGYTF.

This clonotype was found many times. The chain joins TRBV29-1 to TRBJ2-1; a possible D gene is TRBD1 (6 bases). V lost 4 bases and J 11 bases, leaving 12 bases between the germline ends. The germline V gene has CDR1 SQVTM and CDR2 ANQGSEA. The CDR3 runs to 11 residues. The CDR3 DNA reads TGCAGCGTTGGGGCACGGGACAAGCAGTTCTTC. It yields the protein CSVGARDKQFF.

The V gene is TRBV25-1, the J gene TRBJ2-1; D unclear. V dropped 3 bases and J dropped 6 bases, with 12 bases sitting between them. The CDR3 is 14 residues long. Looked up from germline, CDR1 is MGHDK and CDR2 is SYGVNS. The DNA of the CDR3 is TGTGCCAGCAGTGATCCGGGCAAGACCAATGAGCAGTTCTTC. Amino acids: CASSDPGKTNEQFF.

The chain joins TRBV6-5 to TRBJ1-5, with unresolved D. Trimming stripped 6 bases from V and 0 bases from J, with 9 bases between. The CDR3 consists of 14 residues. Germline V gives CDR1 MNHEY, CDR2 SVGAGI. CDR3 amino acids: CASRSLYSNQPQHF. The CDR3 bases are TGTGCCAGCAGATCTCTTTATAGCAATCAGCCCCAGCATTTT.

This clonotype occurred a few times. The rearrangement uses TRBV20-1 and TRBJ2-1; D is ambiguous. The germline V gene encodes CDR1 DFQATT and CDR2 SNEGSKA (reference sequence). The ends were cut back, 3 bases at V and 0 bases at J, with 18 bases in the middle. The CDR3 loop spans 17 amino acids. The chain's CDR3 is CSARARNPASSYNEQFF. The CDR3 DNA reads TGCAGTGCTAGGGCCAGGAACCCAGCGAGCTCCTACAATGAGCAGTTCTTC.

The chain links TRBV6-6 to TRBJ1-5; TRBD1 is a possible D gene (6 bases). Germline V gives CDR1 MNHNY, CDR2 SVGAGI (reference sequence). This CDR3 is built from 15 residues. Trimming removed 1 base at V and 4 bases at J, with 11 bases between. CDR3 sequence (DNA): TGTGCCAGCAGTTACTACCGGGACACAAATCAGCCCCAGCATTTT. The encoded protein is CASSYYRDTNQPQHF.

V is TRBV7-2 and J is TRBJ2-2; D remains ambiguous. Germline CDR1 is SGHTA and CDR2 is FQGNSA. This CDR3 has 15 residues. With 0 bases removed from V and 6 bases from J, the gap between germline ends came to 11 bases. The CDR3 protein is CASSLAGLISGELFF. The CDR3 nucleotides read TGTGCCAGCAGCTTAGCAGGCTTAATCTCCGGGGAGCTGTTTTTT. Full variable domain (outside the CDR3, taken from reference TRBV7-2 and TRBJ2-2): GAGVSQSPSNKVTEKGKDVELRCDPISGHTALYWYRQSLGQGLEFLIYFQGNSAPDKSGLPSDRFSAERTGGSVSTLTIQRTQQEDSAVYLCASSLAGLISGELFFGEGSRLTVL.

The rearrangement joins TRBV12-3 or TRBV12-4 to TRBJ2-3; possible D gene TRBD2, 7 bases. The length of the CDR3 is 16 residues. Trimming stripped 2 bases from V and 4 bases from J, with 16 bases between. The CDR3 loop is CASSLFGRKGADTQYF. The CDR3 bases are TGTGCCAGCAGTTTATTCGGGAGGAAGGGGGCAGATACGCAGTATTTT.

For this clonotype: A clone one base away is much larger, so this may be a read error. The chain recombines TRBV27 with TRBJ2-1, with a weak D call TRBD1 (6 bases). The CDR3 sequence is 13 residues long. Looked up from germline, CDR1 is MNHEY and CDR2 is SMNVEV (reference sequence). Deletions cut 8 bases from V and 10 bases from J, with 18 bases between. The DNA of the CDR3 is TGTGCCAGCTCTAACCCAGGGGTCCACGAGCAGTTCTTC. Protein sequence: CASSNPGVHEQFF.

This rearrangement joins TRBV15 to TRBJ1-1, with D tentatively TRBD1 (5 bases). CDR3 length: 13 residues. Germline V gives CDR1 LNHNV, CDR2 YYDKDF (reference sequence). V lost 0 bases and J lost 7, with 9 bases in between. CDR3 nucleotides: TGTGCCACCAGCAGAGACAGCGGGGGTGAAGCTTTCTTT. This encodes CATSRDSGGEAFF.

The CDR3 nucleotides are TGTGCCAGCAGCCCCGGCAGGTTCGAGCAGTACTTC. It yields the protein CASSPGRFEQYF. The chain joins TRBV7-9 to TRBJ2-7; D uncertain. This CDR3 is built from 12 residues. The V gene lost 5 bases and the J gene lost 6 bases, with 11 bases spanning the gap. Per germline, CDR1 SEHNR and CDR2 FQNEAQ (reference sequence).

The rearrangement links TRBV11-3 to TRBJ2-7; 7 positions match TRBD1. Germline lookup yields CDR1 SGHNT and CDR2 YENEEA. The length of the CDR3 is 14 residues. The V gene end was trimmed by 5 bases and the J gene end by 5 bases; junction bases not matched to a gene: 9. CDR3 coding DNA: TGTGCCAGCAGCCGAGGGGGCAATGCCCACGAGCAGTACTTC. This translates into CASSRGGNAHEQYF. The full variable domain, completed using reference TRBV11-3 and TRBJ2-7, is EAGVVQSPRYKIIEKKQPVAFWCNPISGHNTLYWYLQNLGQGPELLIRYENEEAVDDSQLPKDRFSAERLKGVDSTLKIQPAELGDSAVYLCASSRGGNAHEQYFGPGTRLTVT.

The rearrangement joins TRBV7-2 to TRBJ2-1; the D gene is possibly TRBD1 (5 bases). CDR3 size: 14 residues. Germline V gene lookup returns CDR1 SGHTA and CDR2 FQGNSA. Trimming pared 6 bases from V and 9 bases from J, leaving 18 bases between. For the CDR3, the DNA is TGTGCCAGCAGACATGGAAGGGGTGGTTGTGAGCAGTTCTTC. Translating gives CASRHGRGGCEQFF.

The V call is TRBV9, the J call TRBJ2-5; TRBD1 agrees at 11 bases. The J call may be mistaken, given a closer DNA end match to TRBJ2-7. This CDR3 region has 16 residues. The germline CDR1 and CDR2 sequences are SGDLS and YYNGEE. CDR3 sequence (DNA): TGTGCCAGCAGCCGGACGGGGACAGGGGGATTGTACGAGCAGTACTTC. Residues: CASSRTGTGGLYEQYF.

This clonotype was seen a single time. This chain connects TRBV7-2 to TRBJ2-7; D perhaps matches TRBD1 (5 bases). This CDR3 comprises 15 residues. Per the germline V gene, CDR1 is SGHTA and CDR2 is FQGNSA. The germline V and J ends were trimmed by 2 bases and 2 bases, with 13 bases remaining between them. The CDR3 loop reads CASSLTGGGPYEQYF. In DNA, the CDR3 is TGTGCCAGCAGCTTAACAGGCGGTGGGCCCTACGAGCAGTACTTC.

In regard to this clonotype: At one end the junction does not follow the germline gene, possibly because of a read error. The J gene is TRBJ2-7, the V gene TRBV27, with D unclear. The CDR3 spans 11 residues. Germline assignment: CDR1 MNHEY and CDR2 SMNVEV (reference sequence). This chain's CDR3 is CASSFLDERYF. CDR3 in DNA: TGTGCCAGCAGTTTCCTCGACGAGCGGTACTTC.